The rows below give T cell receptor beta chains drawn from one sample of a study of T cell repertoires in cytomegalovirus infection. Antigens for these TCRs are unknown. TCRdb itself ran the reads through MiXCR, one entry per CDR3 protein. Of 680,000 or so distinct CDR3 sequences listed, around a third were seen once; the top ten hold about 20%. The input for sequencing was cultured PBMCs, taken from culture after CMV antigen stimulation. The source is a human donor in good health (CMV status not recorded). Some clones in this sample may be carry-over from other donors' samples. CDR3s include the opening cysteine and the closing phenylalanine or tryptophan. D genes are given only for firm matches. Size is omitted from some rows. Given values are once, few, many or a class for expanded clones.

j_call | v_call | clone_size | d_call | cdr3_aa | cdr3_nt
TRBJ2-5 | TRBV6-6 | NA | NA | CASSYPGSDQETQYF | TGTGCCAGCAGTTATCCAGGGTCGGACCAAGAGACCCAGTACTTC
TRBJ2-5 | TRBV12-3/TRBV12-4 | NA | NA | CASSHWDRETQYF | TGTGCCAGCAGCCACTGGGATCGGGAGACCCAGTACTTC
TRBJ1-3 | TRBV7-2 | many | NA | CASSPGIGSGNTIYF | TGTGCCAGCAGCCCCGGAATCGGCTCTGGAAACACCATATATTTT
TRBJ2-4 | TRBV6-1 | NA | TRBD1 | CASSERDRLAKNIQYF | TGTGCCAGCAGTGAAAGGGACAGGTTAGCCAAAAACATTCAGTACTTC
TRBJ1-3 | TRBV20-1 | few | NA | CSASSSGNTIYF | TGCAGTGCTAGCTCCTCTGGAAACACCATATATTTT
TRBJ2-5 | TRBV15 | NA | NA | CATSRAAYQETQYF | TGTGCCACCAGCAGAGCGGCGTACCAAGAGACCCAGTACTTC
TRBJ2-5 | TRBV7-2 | many | NA | CASSLIAPLGTQYF | TGTGCCAGCAGCTTAATCGCTCCCCTGGGGACCCAGTACTTC
TRBJ2-1 | TRBV2 | few | NA | CASSSTGRLSYNEQFF | TGTGCCAGCAGTTCGACAGGTCGCTTGTCCTACAATGAGCAGTTCTTC
TRBJ2-3 | TRBV6-6 | NA | TRBD1 | CASRTGGGVDTQYF | TGTGCCAGCAGAACAGGGGGCGGAGTAGATACGCAGTATTTT
TRBJ2-7 | TRBV7-8 | few | TRBD1 | CASSPVRGLSYEQYF | TGTGCCAGCAGCCCAGTAAGGGGGCTGTCCTACGAGCAGTACTTC
TRBJ2-7 | TRBV7-2 | NA | TRBD2 | CASSSGTTHYEQYF | TGTGCCAGCAGCTCCGGGACTACCCACTACGAGCAGTACTTC
TRBJ1-2 | TRBV7-2 | NA | NA | CASSTTGWGGYTF | TGTGCCAGCAGTACAACCGGGTGGGGTGGCTACACCTTC
TRBJ1-5 | TRBV6-2/TRBV6-3 | NA | NA | CASSYTTSGLSQHF | TGTGCCAGCAGTTATACTACGTCCGGGTTATCCCAGCATTTT
TRBJ2-7 | TRBV2 | NA | TRBD2 | CASSDPASGSEQYF | TGTGCCAGCAGTGACCCGGCTAGCGGGAGCGAGCAGTACTTC
TRBJ2-7 | TRBV12-3/TRBV12-4 | NA | TRBD1 | CATPPPAGTESYEQYF | TGTGCCACCCCGCCCCCAGCCGGGACAGAGTCCTACGAGCAGTACTTC
TRBJ1-5 | TRBV7-7 | NA | NA | CASSLGQDSSNQPQHF | TGTGCCAGCAGCTTAGGCCAGGACAGCTCAAATCAGCCCCAGCATTTT
TRBJ1-2 | TRBV18 | NA | NA | CASSTDGVGIAGGYTF | TGTGCCAGCTCAACGGACGGAGTTGGGATTGCCGGTGGCTACACCTTC
TRBJ2-3 | TRBV23-1 | NA | TRBD2 | CASSQPREGWLAGTQYF | TGCGCCAGCAGTCAACCCAGGGAGGGTTGGCTGGCGGGTACGCAGTATTTT
TRBJ1-2 | TRBV10-3 | NA | NA | CAISSGAGDYGYTF | TGTGCCATCAGTTCAGGGGCAGGGGACTATGGCTACACCTTC
TRBJ1-2 | TRBV19 | NA | NA | CASSPRSEGNYGYTF | TGTGCCAGTAGCCCCAGGTCAGAAGGAAACTATGGCTACACCTTC
TRBJ2-7 | TRBV7-2 | many | NA | CASSVNDYREQYF | TGTGCCAGCAGCGTAAACGACTACCGCGAGCAGTACTTC
TRBJ2-1 | TRBV29-1 | NA | NA | CSVGGGGYNEQFF | TGCAGCGTTGGAGGAGGCGGGTACAATGAGCAGTTCTTC
TRBJ2-3 | TRBV12-3/TRBV12-4 | NA | NA | CASSLTSPGTDTQYF | TGTGCCAGCAGTTTAACTAGCCCTGGCACAGATACGCAGTATTTT
TRBJ2-1 | TRBV4-3 | NA | NA | CASSQGLQLSYNEQFF | TGCGCCAGCAGCCAAGGACTGCAACTGTCCTACAATGAGCAGTTCTTC
TRBJ1-1 | TRBV7-2 | many | TRBD1 | CASSLVGTENTEAFF | TGTGCCAGCAGCTTAGTAGGGACAGAGAACACTGAAGCTTTCTTT
TRBJ2-7 | TRBV4-3 | NA | NA | CASSQDKQPPYEQYF | TGCGCCAGCAGCCAAGATAAACAGCCCCCCTACGAGCAGTACTTC
TRBJ2-6 | TRBV5-1 | NA | NA | CASSPGATGANVLTF | TGCGCCAGCAGCCCTGGGGCTACTGGGGCCAACGTCCTGACTTTC
TRBJ2-7 | TRBV7-2 | many | NA | CASSLEPPNEQYF | TGTGCCAGCAGCTTAGAGCCCCCCAACGAGCAGTACTTC
TRBJ2-7 | TRBV6-1 | NA | TRBD1 | CASSAYRGSYEQYF | TGTGCCAGCAGTGCCTACAGGGGCTCTTACGAGCAGTACTTC
TRBJ1-4 | TRBV7-8 | few | NA | CASSLVGGRNEKLFF | TGTGCCAGCAGCTTAGTGGGCGGACGTAATGAAAAACTGTTTTTT
TRBJ1-1 | TRBV11-2 | few | TRBD1 | CASYPGTGTNTEAFF | TGTGCCAGCTATCCCGGGACAGGGACGAACACTGAAGCTTTCTTT
TRBJ2-3 | TRBV12-3/TRBV12-4 | few | TRBD2 | CASQAVAGGLTDTQYF | TGTGCCAGTCAAGCGGTAGCGGGGGGGCTGACAGATACGCAGTATTTT
TRBJ1-2 | TRBV2 | NA | NA | CASGVRRNFNYGYTF | TGTGCCAGCGGGGTCAGGAGGAACTTTAACTATGGCTACACCTTC
TRBJ2-2 | TRBV7-9 | few | TRBD2 | CASSSGTSYTGELFF | TGTGCCAGCAGTTCCGGGACTAGCTACACCGGGGAGCTGTTTTTT
TRBJ2-5 | TRBV19 | NA | NA | CASSAIYQVNRVKETQYF | TGTGCCAGTAGCGCCATCTACCAGGTGAATAGGGTAAAAGAGACCCAGTACTTC
TRBJ1-3 | TRBV27 | NA | NA | CASSLSGRAGNTIYF | TGTGCCAGCAGTTTATCCGGCAGGGCTGGAAACACCATATATTTT
TRBJ2-3 | TRBV11-2 | NA | NA | CASTRFLIPRIQGAGASTDTQYF | TGTGCCAGCACGCGTTTCCTAATACCCCGAATCCAGGGTGCAGGAGCTAGCACAGATACGCAGTATTTT
TRBJ2-2 | TRBV7-2 | few | NA | CASTLEGRANTGELFF | TGTGCCAGCACCCTAGAAGGCAGGGCGAACACCGGGGAGCTGTTTTTT
TRBJ1-5 | TRBV20-1 | NA | TRBD1 | CSARGRTGGVYGNQPQHF | TGCAGTGCTAGAGGGCGAACAGGGGGCGTATACGGCAATCAGCCCCAGCATTTT
TRBJ2-1 | TRBV6-1 | NA | TRBD2 | CASSYSFASGGFYNEQFF | TGTGCCAGCAGTTATAGTTTTGCCAGCGGGGGATTCTACAATGAGCAGTTCTTC
TRBJ2-1 | TRBV2 | NA | TRBD1 | CASGDSYNEQFF | TGTGCCAGCGGGGACAGCTACAATGAGCAGTTCTTC
TRBJ2-5 | TRBV20-1 | NA | NA | CSARALNLETQYF | TGCAGTGCTAGGGCACTGAACTTAGAGACCCAGTACTTC